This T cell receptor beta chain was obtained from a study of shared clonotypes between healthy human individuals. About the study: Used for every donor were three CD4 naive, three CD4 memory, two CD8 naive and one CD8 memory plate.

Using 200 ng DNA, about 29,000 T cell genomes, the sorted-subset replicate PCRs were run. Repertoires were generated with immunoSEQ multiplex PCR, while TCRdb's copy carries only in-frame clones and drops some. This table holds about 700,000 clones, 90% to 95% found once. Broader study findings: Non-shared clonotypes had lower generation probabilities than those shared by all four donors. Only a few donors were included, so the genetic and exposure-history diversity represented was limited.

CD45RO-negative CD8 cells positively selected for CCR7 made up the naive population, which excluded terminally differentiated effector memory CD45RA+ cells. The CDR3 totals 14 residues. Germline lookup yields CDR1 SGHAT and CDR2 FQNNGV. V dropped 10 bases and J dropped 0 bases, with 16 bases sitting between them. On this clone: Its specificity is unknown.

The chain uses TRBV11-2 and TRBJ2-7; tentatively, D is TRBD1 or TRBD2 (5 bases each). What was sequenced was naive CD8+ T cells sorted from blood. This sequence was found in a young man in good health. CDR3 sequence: CATHRRDGSYEQYF. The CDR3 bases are TGTGCCACCCATCGCAGGGACGGCTCCTACGAGCAGTACTTC.